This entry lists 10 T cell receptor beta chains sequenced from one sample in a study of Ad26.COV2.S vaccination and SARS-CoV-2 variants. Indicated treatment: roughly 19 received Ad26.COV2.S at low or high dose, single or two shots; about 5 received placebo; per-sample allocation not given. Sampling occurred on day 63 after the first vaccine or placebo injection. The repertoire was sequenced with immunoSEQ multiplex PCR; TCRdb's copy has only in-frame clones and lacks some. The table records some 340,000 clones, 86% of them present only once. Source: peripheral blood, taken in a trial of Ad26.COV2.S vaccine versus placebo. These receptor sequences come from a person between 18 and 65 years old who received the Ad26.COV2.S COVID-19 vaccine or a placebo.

CDR3 nucleotides: TGCGCCAGCAGCCAAGATCTTAAGGGTGCCTTCTATGGCTACACCTTC. This gives the protein CASSQDLKGAFYGYTF. The chain combines TRBV4-3 with TRBJ1-2, with D uncertain. The CDR3 loop spans 16 amino acids. The V and J ends lost 0 bases and 4 bases respectively, with 15 bases between them. CDR1 and CDR2 (germline): LGHNA, YSLEER.

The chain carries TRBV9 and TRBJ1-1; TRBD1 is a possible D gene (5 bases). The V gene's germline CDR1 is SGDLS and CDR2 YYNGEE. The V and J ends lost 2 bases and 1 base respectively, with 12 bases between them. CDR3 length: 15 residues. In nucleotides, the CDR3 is TGTGCCAGCAGCGTTAATGGTGGGGGGAACACTGAAGCTTTCTTT. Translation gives CASSVNGGGNTEAFF.

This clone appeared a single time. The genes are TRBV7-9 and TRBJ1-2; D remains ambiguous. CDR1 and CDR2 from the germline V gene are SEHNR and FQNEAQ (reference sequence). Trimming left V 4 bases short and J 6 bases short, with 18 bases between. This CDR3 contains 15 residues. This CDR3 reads CASSYLRPSVNGYTF. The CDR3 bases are TGTGCCAGCAGCTACCTTAGACCAAGTGTAAATGGCTACACCTTC.

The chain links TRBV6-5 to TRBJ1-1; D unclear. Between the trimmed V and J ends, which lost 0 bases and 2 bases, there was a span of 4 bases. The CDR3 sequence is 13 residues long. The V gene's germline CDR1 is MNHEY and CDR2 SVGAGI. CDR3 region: CASSYSFNTEAFF. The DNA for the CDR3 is TGTGCCAGCAGTTACTCGTTTAACACTGAAGCTTTCTTT.

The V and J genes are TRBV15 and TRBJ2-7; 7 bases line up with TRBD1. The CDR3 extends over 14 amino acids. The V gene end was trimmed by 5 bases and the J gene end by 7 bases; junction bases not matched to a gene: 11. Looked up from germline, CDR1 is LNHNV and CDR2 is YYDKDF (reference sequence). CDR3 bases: TGTGCCACCAGCGGGGGACAGTGGGTGGGAGAGCAGTACTTC. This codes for CATSGGQWVGEQYF.

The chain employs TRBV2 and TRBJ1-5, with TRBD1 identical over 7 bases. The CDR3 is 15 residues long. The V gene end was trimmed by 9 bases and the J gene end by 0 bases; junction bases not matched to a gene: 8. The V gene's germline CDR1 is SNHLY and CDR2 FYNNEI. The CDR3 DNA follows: TGTGCCAGTACCTCGACAGGGTATAGCAATCAGCCCCAGCATTTT. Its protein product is CASTSTGYSNQPQHF.

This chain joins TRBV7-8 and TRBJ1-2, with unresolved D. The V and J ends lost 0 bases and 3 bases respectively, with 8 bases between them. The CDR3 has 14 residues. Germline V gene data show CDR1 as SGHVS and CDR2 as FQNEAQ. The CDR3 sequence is CASSLAWPYYGYTF. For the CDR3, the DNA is TGTGCCAGCAGCTTAGCCTGGCCGTACTATGGCTACACCTTC.

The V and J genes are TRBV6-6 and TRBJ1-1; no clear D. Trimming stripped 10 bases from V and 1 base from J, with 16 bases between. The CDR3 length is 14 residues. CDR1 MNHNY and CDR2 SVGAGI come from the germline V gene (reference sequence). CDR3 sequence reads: CATTNRDSNTEAFF. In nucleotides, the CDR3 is TGTGCCACCACAAACAGAGATTCGAACACTGAAGCTTTCTTT.

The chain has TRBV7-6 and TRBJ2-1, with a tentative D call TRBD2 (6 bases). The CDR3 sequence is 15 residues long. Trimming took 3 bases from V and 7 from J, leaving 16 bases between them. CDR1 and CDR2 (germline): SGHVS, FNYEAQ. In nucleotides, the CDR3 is TGTGCCAGCAGCTTCCGACTAGAGTCCACGAATGAGCAGTTCTTC. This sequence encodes CASSFRLESTNEQFF.

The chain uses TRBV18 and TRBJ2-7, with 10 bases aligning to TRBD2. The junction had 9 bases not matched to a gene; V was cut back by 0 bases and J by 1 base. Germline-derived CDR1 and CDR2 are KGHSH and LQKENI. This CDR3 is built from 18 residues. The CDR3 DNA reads TGTGCCAGCTCACCACCGATAGCGGGGGGACTTAGGTCCTACGAGCAGTACTTC. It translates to CASSPPIAGGLRSYEQYF.